This T cell receptor beta chain comes out of a study of OX40 agonist ivuxolimab in advanced cancers. The table lists this clone with a few counts. The junction does not match germline at one end; this may be a read error. Profiled with immunoSEQ multiplex PCR; TCRdb holds only in-frame clones, not every one. The table shows some 75,000 clones, with more than 70% occurring only once. Germline V lookup: CDR1 KGHSH, CDR2 LQKENI. The CDR3 runs to 14 residues. The source material was CD4+ or CD8+ T cells sorted from blood, sampled in a trial of the OX40 agonist ivuxolimab. The chain recombines TRBV18 with TRBJ1-2, with unresolved D. This TCR derives from an adult with an advanced solid tumor such as melanoma, head and neck, liver or kidney cancer. CDR3 protein: CASSLRNINSALDF. For the CDR3, the DNA is TGTGCCAGCTCACTACGAAATATCAATTCGGCCCTCGACTTC.